This entry describes one T cell receptor beta chain. Its antigen is as yet unknown. Naive CD8+ T lymphocytes were specified as CD45RO-CCR7+CD27+CD95-. This sample is part of a study of CXCR3-negative and CXCR3-positive naive CD8 T cells. Regarding the study as a whole: In naive cells, CXCR3-negative and CXCR3-positive subsets had similar TRBV-TRBJ usage; memory cells differed. The study found more hydrophobic TRB CDR3s in CXCR3-positive naive cells than in CXCR3-negative naive cells.

cDNA libraries for TRB were generated by 5' RACE incorporating UMI labels. TCRdb re-called the 5' RACE reads; one entry per CDR3 protein, DNA not given. This listing includes 100,000 or so distinct CDR3 sequences. The CDR3 spans 12 residues. Germline V gives CDR1 ENHRY, CDR2 SYGVKD. This rearrangement joins TRBV10-3 to TRBJ2-2. The sample comprised naive CXCR3+ CD8+ T cells from blood. Described subset: CD45RO-CCR7+CD27+CD95- naive CD8+ T cells expressing CXCR3 (TNR3+). The receptor's source is a human donor in good health. Some clones in this sample may be carry-over from other donors' samples. The CDR3: CAIRPNTGELFF.